This TCR beta chain was sequenced during a study of blood T cell repertoires in COVID-19. About the research overall: Samples taken during acute and convalescent COVID-19 were collected in the United States, Italy and Spain. PBMCs, B-cell-depleted T cells, or T cells were the source of the cDNA or gDNA that made up the material.

Per the original data handling: Scientists estimated how many nucleated cells there were by amplifying reference gene primers. The protocol was immunoSEQ multiplex PCR, while the TCRdb copy is restricted to in-frame clones and leaves out a portion. For V, J and clone size, that table is used; D and trimming come from the DNA. The sample has some 190,000 clones; 88% are singletons. Trimming took 4 bases from V and 1 from J; bases not matched to a gene: 12. This CDR3 contains 18 residues. Per germline, CDR1 SGHDN and CDR2 FVKESK. This TCR was recovered from a human donor in a cohort sampled during active COVID-19. The material sequenced was peripheral blood. The V call is TRBV14, the J call TRBJ2-1; TRBD2 agrees at 8 bases. The DNA of the CDR3 is TGTGCCAGCAGCCGGTCCGCCCTGCCTAGCGGGTCCTACAATGAGCAGTTCTTC. Its protein is CASSRSALPSGSYNEQFF. Supplemented by reference TRBV14 and TRBJ2-1, the full variable domain reads EAGVTQFPSHSVIEKGQTVTLRCDPISGHDNLYWYRRVMGKEIKFLLHFVKESKQDESGMPNNRFLAERTGGTYSTLKVQPAELEDSGVYFCASSRSALPSGSYNEQFFGPGTRLTVL.